This entry describes one T cell receptor (beta chain). Its matching antigen is unknown. The sample originates from a study of neoadjuvant nivolumab and ipilimumab in lung cancer. Broader study findings: A small number of samples were TCR sequenced. From pretherapy to surgery, tumor richness and clonality rose with dual therapy.

Sequenced by immunoSEQ multiplex PCR; TCRdb stores in-frame clones only, minus some. The sample lists tens of thousands of clones; around 80% were seen once. CDR3 length: 15 residues. Trimming cost V 1 base and J 9 bases; bases outside gene matches: 7. Germline assignment: CDR1 SGHRS and CDR2 YFSETQ. This clonotype was obtained from an adult with non-small cell lung cancer. The sequences come from peripheral blood, collected before neoadjuvant nivolumab, alone or with ipilimumab. The rearrangement links TRBV5-1 to TRBJ1-6; 7 bases are a match to TRBD1. CDR3 sequence: CASSLSSQGGSPLHF. The CDR3 DNA sequence: TGCGCCAGCAGCTTGTCGTCGCAGGGGGGTTCACCCCTCCACTTT.